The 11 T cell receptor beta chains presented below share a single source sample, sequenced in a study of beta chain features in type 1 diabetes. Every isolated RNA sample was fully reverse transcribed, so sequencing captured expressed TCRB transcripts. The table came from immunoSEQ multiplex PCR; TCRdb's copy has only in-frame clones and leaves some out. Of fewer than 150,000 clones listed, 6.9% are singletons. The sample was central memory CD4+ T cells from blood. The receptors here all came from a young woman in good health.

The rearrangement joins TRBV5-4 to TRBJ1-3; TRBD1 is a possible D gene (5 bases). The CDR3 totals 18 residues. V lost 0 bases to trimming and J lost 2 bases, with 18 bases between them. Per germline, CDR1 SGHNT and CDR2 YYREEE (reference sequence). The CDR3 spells CASSLGGARYGTGNTIYF. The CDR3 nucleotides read TGTGCCAGCAGCTTGGGCGGGGCCCGGTATGGCACTGGAAACACCATATATTTT.

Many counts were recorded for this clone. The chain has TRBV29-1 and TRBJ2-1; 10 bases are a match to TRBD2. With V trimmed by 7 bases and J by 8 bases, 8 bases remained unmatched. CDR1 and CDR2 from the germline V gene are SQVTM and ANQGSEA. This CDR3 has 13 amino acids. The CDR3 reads CSGSGRALDEQFF. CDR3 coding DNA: TGCAGCGGAAGCGGGAGGGCCTTGGATGAGCAGTTCTTC.

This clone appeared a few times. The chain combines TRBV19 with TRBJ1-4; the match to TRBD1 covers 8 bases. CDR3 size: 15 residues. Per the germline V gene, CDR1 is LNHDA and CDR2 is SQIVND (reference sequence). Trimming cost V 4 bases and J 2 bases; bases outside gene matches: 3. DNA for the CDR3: TGTGCCAGTAGTACGGACAGGGCGACTAATGAAAAACTGTTTTTT. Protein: CASSTDRATNEKLFF.

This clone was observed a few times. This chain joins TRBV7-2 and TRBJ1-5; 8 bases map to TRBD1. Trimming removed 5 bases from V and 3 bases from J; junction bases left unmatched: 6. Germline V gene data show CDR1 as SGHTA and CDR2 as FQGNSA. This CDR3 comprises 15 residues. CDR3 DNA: TGTGCCAGCAGCCGACAGGGGAATGACAATCAGCCCCAGCATTTT. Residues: CASSRQGNDNQPQHF. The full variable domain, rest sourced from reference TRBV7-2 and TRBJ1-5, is GAGVSQSPSNKVTEKGKDVELRCDPISGHTALYWYRQSLGQGLEFLIYFQGNSAPDKSGLPSDRFSAERTGGSVSTLTIQRTQQEDSAVYLCASSRQGNDNQPQHFGDGTRLSIL.

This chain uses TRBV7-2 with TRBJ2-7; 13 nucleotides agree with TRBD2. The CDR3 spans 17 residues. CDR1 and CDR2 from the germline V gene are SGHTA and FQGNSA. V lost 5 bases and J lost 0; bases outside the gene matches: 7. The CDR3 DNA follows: TGTGCCAGCAGCCGGACTAGCGGGAGTTGGAGCTCCTACGAGCAGTACTTC. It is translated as CASSRTSGSWSSYEQYF. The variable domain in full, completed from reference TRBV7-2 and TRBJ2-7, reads GAGVSQSPSNKVTEKGKDVELRCDPISGHTALYWYRQSLGQGLEFLIYFQGNSAPDKSGLPSDRFSAERTGGSVSTLTIQRTQQEDSAVYLCASSRTSGSWSSYEQYFGPGTRLTVT.

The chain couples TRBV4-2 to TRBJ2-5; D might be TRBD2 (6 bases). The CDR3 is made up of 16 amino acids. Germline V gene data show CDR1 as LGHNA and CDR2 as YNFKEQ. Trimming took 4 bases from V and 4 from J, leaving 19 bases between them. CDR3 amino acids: CASSPDPSATGETQYF. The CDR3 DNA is TGTGCCAGCAGCCCAGATCCTAGCGCCACGGGAGAGACCCAGTACTTC.

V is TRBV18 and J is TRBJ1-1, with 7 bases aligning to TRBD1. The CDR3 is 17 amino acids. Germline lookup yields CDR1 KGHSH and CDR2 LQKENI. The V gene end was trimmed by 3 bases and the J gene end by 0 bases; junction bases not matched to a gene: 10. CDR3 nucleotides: TGTGCCAGCTCACCGAGAAAGGGGGCCGGGATGAACACTGAAGCTTTCTTT. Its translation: CASSPRKGAGMNTEAFF.

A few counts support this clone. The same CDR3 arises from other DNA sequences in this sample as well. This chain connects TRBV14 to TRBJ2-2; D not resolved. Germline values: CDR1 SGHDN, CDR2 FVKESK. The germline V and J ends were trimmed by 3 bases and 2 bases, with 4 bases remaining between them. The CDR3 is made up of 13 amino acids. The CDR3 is CASSQANTGELFF. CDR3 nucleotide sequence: TGTGCCAGCAGCCAGGCCAACACCGGGGAGCTGTTTTTT.

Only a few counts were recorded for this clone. CDR3 sequence reads: CASSLTGGLQETQYF. In DNA, the CDR3 is TGTGCCAGCAGCTTAACGGGAGGGCTCCAAGAGACCCAGTACTTC. The V gene is TRBV7-3, the J gene TRBJ2-5; TRBD2 matches 7 bases. Trimming removed 0 bases from V and 1 base from J; junction bases left unmatched: 2. This CDR3 comprises 15 residues. Germline values: CDR1 SGHTA, CDR2 FQGTGA. Using reference TRBV7-3 and TRBJ2-5 for the parts outside the CDR3, the full variable domain is GAGVSQTPSNKVTEKGKYVELRCDPISGHTALYWYRQSLGQGPEFLIYFQGTGAADDSGLPNDRFFAVRPEGSVSTLKIQRTERGDSAVYLCASSLTGGLQETQYFGPGTRLLVL.

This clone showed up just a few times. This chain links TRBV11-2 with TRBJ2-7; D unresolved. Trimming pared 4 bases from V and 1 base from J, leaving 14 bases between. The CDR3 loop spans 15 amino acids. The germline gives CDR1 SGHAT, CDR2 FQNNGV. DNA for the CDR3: TGTGCCAGCAGCTCACAAATCACAGATTCCTACGAGCAGTACTTC. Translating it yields CASSSQITDSYEQYF.

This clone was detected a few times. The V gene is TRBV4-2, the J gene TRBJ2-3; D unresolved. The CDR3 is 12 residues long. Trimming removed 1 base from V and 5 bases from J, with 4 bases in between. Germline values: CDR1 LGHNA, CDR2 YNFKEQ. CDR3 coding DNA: TGTGCCAGCAGCCAAGCCCTAGATACGCAGTATTTT. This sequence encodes CASSQALDTQYF.